Below, 18 T cell receptor beta chains from the same sample are listed, as sequenced in a study of T cell clonotyping in hematopoietic cell transplantation. Assay used: immunoSEQ multiplex PCR; TCRdb lists only in-frame clones, some missing. The sample includes under 5,000 clones, 90% of them seen just once. Input material: peripheral blood mononuclear cells. These receptors all come from a man aged 40-49 years in good health. Some clones in this sample may be carry-over from other donors' samples.

This clone was seen a few times. The chain uses TRBV7-9 and TRBJ1-4; no firm D call. Per the germline V gene, CDR1 is SEHNR and CDR2 is FQNEAQ (reference sequence). The CDR3 is 13 amino acids. V shed 2 bases and J shed 8 bases, with 9 bases lying between them. The CDR3 DNA reads as TGTGCCAGCAGCTTACCGGGGAAGGAAAAACTGTTTTTT. Translating gives CASSLPGKEKLFF.

The V gene is TRBV11-1, the J gene TRBJ2-2, with D maybe TRBD2 (5 bases). Trimming left V 5 bases short and J 8 bases short, with 21 bases between. Germline loops: CDR1 SGHAT, CDR2 FQDESV (reference sequence). The CDR3 runs to 16 residues. The CDR3 bases are TGTGCCAGCAGCCCGCCCGGACGGACTGCGAAAGGGGAGCTGTTTTTT. Translating it yields CASSPPGRTAKGELFF.

The DNA of the CDR3 is TGTGCCAGCAGTGATCGGGTGTCACCCCTCCACTTT. Protein product: CASSDRVSPLHF. The rearrangement joins TRBV6-1 to TRBJ1-6; D unresolved. Trimming took off 3 bases at V and 10 bases at J, with 7 bases between the two ends. From germline, CDR1 is MNHNS and CDR2 SASEGT. The CDR3 runs to 12 residues.

The chain joins TRBV6-5 to TRBJ2-7; 9 bases are shared with TRBD1. Trimming at V came to 6 bases and at J to 4 bases, leaving 4 bases not matched to a gene. Germline loops: CDR1 MNHEY, CDR2 SVGAGI. CDR3 length equals 13 residues. CDR3 residues: CASRQGARYEQYF. CDR3 in DNA: TGTGCCAGCAGACAGGGGGCGAGATACGAGCAGTACTTC.

DNA of the CDR3: TGTGCCAGCTCACCACCGCGGGCTAGCGGTGAGCAGTTCTTC. It yields the protein CASSPPRASGEQFF. The chain employs TRBV18 and TRBJ2-1; 7 bases fit TRBD2. CDR1 is KGHSH and CDR2 is LQKENI in the germline V gene. Trimming removed 0 bases from V and 9 bases from J; junction bases left unmatched: 5. This CDR3 contains 14 residues.

The rearrangement uses TRBV7-9 and TRBJ2-3; 10 nucleotides line up with TRBD2. Per germline, CDR1 SEHNR and CDR2 FQNEAQ (reference sequence). The trim removed 7 bases at V and 0 bases at J, leaving 4 bases unmatched. The CDR3 runs to 15 residues. This CDR3 is CASKKREGSTDTQYF. The CDR3 nucleotides are TGTGCCAGCAAAAAGCGGGAGGGAAGCACAGATACGCAGTATTTT.

The J gene is TRBJ2-5, the V gene TRBV7-7; D call uncertain. The CDR3 sequence is 15 residues long. Germline V gene sequence: CDR1 SSHAT, CDR2 FNYEAQ (reference sequence). V was cut by 5 bases and J by 0 bases, with 13 bases left in between. The DNA of the CDR3 is TGTGCCAGCAGCCGTAACTCTGGATACCAAGAGACCCAGTACTTC. Translation: CASSRNSGYQETQYF.

The chain has TRBV4-1 and TRBJ1-1; 9 bases match TRBD1. Per the germline V gene, CDR1 is MGHRA and CDR2 is YSYEKL. The CDR3 is 15 residues long. V lost 4 bases to trimming and J lost 7 bases; unmatched junction nucleotides: 10. DNA of the CDR3: TGCGCCAGCAGCCCGTTACAGGGGGCCCGACTTGAAGCTTTCTTT. As protein: CASSPLQGARLEAFF.

This clone is a singleton in its sample. The rearrangement joins TRBV11-2 to TRBJ1-1; D is ambiguous. In germline, CDR1 is SGHAT, CDR2 FQNNGV. The CDR3 has 16 residues. The V gene lost 0 bases and the J gene lost 3 bases, with 14 bases spanning the gap. This chain's CDR3 is CASSLDFILRDTEAFF. The CDR3 nucleotides are TGTGCCAGCAGCTTAGACTTTATCCTCCGGGACACTGAAGCTTTCTTT.

The CDR3 DNA is TGTGCCATCAGTGAGGTCGAGGGTAGGAACGAGCAGTACTTC. Protein: CAISEVEGRNEQYF. This sequence joins TRBV10-3 and TRBJ2-7, with a weak D call TRBD2 (5 bases). Germline lookup yields CDR1 ENHRY and CDR2 SYGVKD. V was pared by 2 bases and J by 5 bases, with 13 bases between. The CDR3 is 14 residues long.

The chain couples TRBV27 to TRBJ2-7, with D tentatively TRBD2 (5 bases). The CDR3 spans 13 residues. The V gene lost 3 bases and the J gene lost 7 bases, with 13 bases spanning the gap. The germline CDR1 and CDR2 sequences are MNHEY and SMNVEV (reference sequence). The CDR3 sequence: CASSFEGFGEQYF. The DNA for the CDR3 is TGTGCCAGCAGTTTTGAGGGATTCGGGGAGCAGTACTTC.

This chain uses TRBV7-9 with TRBJ2-7; D unresolved. CDR1 and CDR2 from the germline V gene are SEHNR and FQNEAQ (reference sequence). The CDR3 length is 13 residues. V was pared by 3 bases and J by 9 bases, with 15 bases between. The CDR3 reads CASSFPSLDGQYF. CDR3 DNA: TGTGCCAGCAGCTTCCCCAGTCTGGATGGGCAGTACTTC.

The chain couples TRBV6-4 to TRBJ2-3, with a tentative D call TRBD2 (6 bases). The CDR3 has 14 residues. Trimming pared 3 bases from V and 2 bases from J, leaving 9 bases between. The germline V gene has CDR1 MRHNA and CDR2 SNTAGT. The chain's CDR3 is CASSEGTFTDTQYF. The CDR3 DNA follows: TGTGCCAGCAGTGAAGGGACTTTCACAGATACGCAGTATTTT.

A note on this clone: One end of the junction is discordant with germline, which a read error may explain. The J gene is TRBJ2-5, the V gene TRBV6-1; no clear D. Germline CDR1 is MNHNS and CDR2 is SASEGT. The CDR3 loop spans 10 amino acids. The CDR3 is CASREETQYF. The CDR3, as DNA: TGTGCCAGCAGAGAAGAGACCCAGTACTTC.

This chain links TRBV19 with TRBJ1-6, with TRBD1 matching 9 bases. Germline CDR1 is LNHDA and CDR2 is SQIVND (reference sequence). Trimming cost V 11 bases and J 8 bases; bases outside gene matches: 10. CDR3 length: 14 residues. This chain's CDR3 is CALNSWDRDSPLHF. In nucleotides, the CDR3 is TGTGCCCTCAACTCGTGGGACAGGGATTCACCCCTCCACTTT.

The chain combines TRBV28 with TRBJ1-2; a weak D match, TRBD1 (5 bases). The CDR3 sequence is 14 residues long. V was clipped by 5 bases and J by 2 bases, with 12 bases between them. The germline V gene encodes CDR1 MDHEN and CDR2 SYDVKM. Here the CDR3 DNA reads TGTGCCAGCAGTCGACTGGGACGAAACTATGGCTACACCTTC. It yields the protein CASSRLGRNYGYTF.

V usage is TRBV10-3 and J usage is TRBJ2-3; weak D call: TRBD1 (6 bases). Trimming took off 4 bases at V and 4 bases at J, with 15 bases between the two ends. The CDR3 loop spans 15 amino acids. The germline gives CDR1 ENHRY, CDR2 SYGVKD. CDR3 region: CAISVREQGADTQYF. The CDR3 DNA reads TGTGCCATCAGTGTCAGAGAACAGGGAGCAGATACGCAGTATTTT.

The chain recombines TRBV9 with TRBJ2-3; 9 positions match TRBD2. J lost 2 bases, V lost 3 bases, and 7 bases had no gene match. Looked up from germline, CDR1 is SGDLS and CDR2 is YYNGEE. This CDR3 comprises 16 residues. CDR3 DNA: TGTGCCAGCAGCGCTGCGGGGGGGGATGACACAGATACGCAGTATTTT. Translated: CASSAAGGDDTDTQYF.